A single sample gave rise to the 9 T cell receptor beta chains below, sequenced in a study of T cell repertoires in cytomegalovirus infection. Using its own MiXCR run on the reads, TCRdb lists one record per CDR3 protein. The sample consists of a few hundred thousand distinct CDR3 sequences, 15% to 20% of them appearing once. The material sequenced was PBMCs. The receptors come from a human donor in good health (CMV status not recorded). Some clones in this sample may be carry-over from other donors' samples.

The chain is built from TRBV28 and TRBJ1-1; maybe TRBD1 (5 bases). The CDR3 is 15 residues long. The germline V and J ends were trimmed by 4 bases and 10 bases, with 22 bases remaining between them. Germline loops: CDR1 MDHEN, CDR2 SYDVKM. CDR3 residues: CASSSPEVGTGRAFF. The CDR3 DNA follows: TGTGCCAGCAGTTCCCCCGAGGTGGGGACTGGGCGAGCTTTCTTT.

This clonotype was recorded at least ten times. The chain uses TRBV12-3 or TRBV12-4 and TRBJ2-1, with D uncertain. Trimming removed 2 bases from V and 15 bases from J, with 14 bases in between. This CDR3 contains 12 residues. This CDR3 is CASSLQVGLLFF. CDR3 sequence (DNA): TGTGCCAGCAGTTTACAGGTCGGCTTGCTGTTCTTC.

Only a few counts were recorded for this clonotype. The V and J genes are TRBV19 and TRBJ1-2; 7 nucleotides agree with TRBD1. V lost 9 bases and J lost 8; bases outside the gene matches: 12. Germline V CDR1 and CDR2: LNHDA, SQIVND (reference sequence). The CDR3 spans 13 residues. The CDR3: CASLRQGGVGYTF. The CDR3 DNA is TGTGCCAGCCTACGACAGGGCGGTGTCGGCTACACCTTC.

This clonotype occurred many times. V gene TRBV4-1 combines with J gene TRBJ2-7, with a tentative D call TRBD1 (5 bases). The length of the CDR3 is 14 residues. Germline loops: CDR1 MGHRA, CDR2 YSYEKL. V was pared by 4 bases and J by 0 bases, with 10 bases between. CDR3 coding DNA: TGCGCCAGCAGCCTCGGCGACAGCTCCTACGAGCAGTACTTC. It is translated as CASSLGDSSYEQYF.

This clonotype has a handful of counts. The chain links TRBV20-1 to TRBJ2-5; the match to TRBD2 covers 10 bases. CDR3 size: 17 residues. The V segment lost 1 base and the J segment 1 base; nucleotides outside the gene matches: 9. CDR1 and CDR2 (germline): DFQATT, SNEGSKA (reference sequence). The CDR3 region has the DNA TGCAGTGCTAGAGGCCCTAGGAGCGGGGGGGTCCAAGAGACCCAGTACTTC. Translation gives CSARGPRSGGVQETQYF.

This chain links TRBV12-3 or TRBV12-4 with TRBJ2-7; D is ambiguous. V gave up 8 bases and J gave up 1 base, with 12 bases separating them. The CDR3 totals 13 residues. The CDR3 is CASRADGSYEQYF. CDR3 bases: TGTGCCAGCCGAGCCGACGGTTCCTACGAGCAGTACTTC.

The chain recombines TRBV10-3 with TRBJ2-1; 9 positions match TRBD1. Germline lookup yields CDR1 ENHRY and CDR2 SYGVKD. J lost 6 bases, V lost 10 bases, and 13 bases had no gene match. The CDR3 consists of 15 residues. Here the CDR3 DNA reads TGTGCCACGGGAAGGGACAGGGATTTCGGCAATGAGCAGTTCTTC. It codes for CATGRDRDFGNEQFF.

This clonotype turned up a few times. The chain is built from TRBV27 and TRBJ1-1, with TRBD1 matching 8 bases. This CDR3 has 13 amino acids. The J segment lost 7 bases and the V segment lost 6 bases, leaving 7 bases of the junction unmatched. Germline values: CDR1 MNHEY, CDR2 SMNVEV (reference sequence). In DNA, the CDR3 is TGTGCCAGCAGCGCGACAGGGGTTCATGAAGCTTTCTTT. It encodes CASSATGVHEAFF.

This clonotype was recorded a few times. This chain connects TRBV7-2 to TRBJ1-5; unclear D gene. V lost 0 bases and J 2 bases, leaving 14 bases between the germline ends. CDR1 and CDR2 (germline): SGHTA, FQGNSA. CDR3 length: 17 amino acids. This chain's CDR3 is CASSLAGSPVGNQPQHF. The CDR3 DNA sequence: TGTGCCAGCAGCTTAGCCGGCAGCCCTGTGGGCAATCAGCCCCAGCATTTT.